This T cell receptor beta chain emerged from a study of vaccination and CD4 T cells after COVID-19. Across the whole study: Post-COVID draws came a median around 100 days after diagnosis (range 35 to 161). Treatment of control cultures consisted of a CEFX pool, an HIV-1 Nef pool, or no peptide. Stimulation of the cells used overlapping spike peptide pools from SARS-CoV-2 and from the common cold coronaviruses HCoV-NL63, HCoV-OC43 and HCoV-229E.

Notes on this clonotype: Antigen unknown.

Cultured CD4+ T-cell DNA underwent Oncomine TCR Beta short-read sequencing. TCRdb called the PCR reads again in MiXCR, with one record for every CDR3 protein. Found here are around 20,000 distinct CDR3 sequences, approximately 50% of them singletons; the top ten hold approximately 13%. Study-wide results and limits: The appearance of a median about 86% of reactive clones in convalescent patients occurred only post-vaccination.

CDR3 length: 14 residues. The V end was cut by 5 bases, the J end by 3 bases, with 10 bases between. The germline CDR1 and CDR2 sequences are SGHNT and YENEEA. The treatment is: roughly 10-day PBMC culture with coronavirus spike peptide pools or control peptides (ViraFEST assay). The TCR was taken from a human donor who had recovered from COVID-19. The sample consisted of CD4+ T cells from blood, cultured in vitro. The chain couples TRBV11-3 to TRBJ2-2, with D possibly TRBD1 on 5 matching bases. CDR3 nucleotides: TGTGCCAGCAGCGACAGACAGTACACCGGGGAGCTGTTTTTT. This encodes CASSDRQYTGELFF.